Each of the 29 T cell receptor beta chains below was sequenced from the same sample in a study of cytomegalovirus exposure and HLA in healthy donors. The PCR employed 60 Vbeta primers together with 13 Jbeta primers. Sequenced by immunoSEQ multiplex PCR; TCRdb stores in-frame clones only, minus some. The sample carries fewer than 150,000 clones, 70% to 80% recorded once. Sample: PBMCs. Receptor source: a man aged 25 to 40 in good health and CMV-seronegative.

This CDR3 reads CASSAQGNGNTIYF. The CDR3 DNA sequence: TGTGCCAGCAGCGCACAGGGTAATGGAAACACCATATATTTT. This chain uses TRBV9 with TRBJ1-3; tentative D call: TRBD1 (6 bases). The ends were cut back, 3 bases at V and 3 bases at J, with 10 bases in the middle. This CDR3 region has 14 residues. Germline assignment: CDR1 SGDLS and CDR2 YYNGEE.

The rearrangement joins TRBV21-1 to TRBJ1-5. TRBV21-1 is tagged as a pseudogene. The CDR3 extends over 15 amino acids. The CDR3 region has the DNA TGTGCCATCATCCCCGATCGGGATGGCTATCAGCCCCAGCATTTT. Its protein product is CAIIPDRDGYQPQHF.

Only a few counts were recorded for this clone. V is TRBV9 and J is TRBJ1-1; no reliable D call. CDR1 and CDR2 from the germline V gene are SGDLS and YYNGEE. V gave up 4 bases and J gave up 0 bases, with 7 bases separating them. There are 13 residues in the CDR3. DNA of the CDR3: TGTGCCAGCAGCTTTACGGTGAACACTGAAGCTTTCTTT. Translation gives CASSFTVNTEAFF.

The chain couples TRBV5-3 to TRBJ1-4, with D unclear. TRBV5-3 is reported as an ORF; its role is uncertain. This CDR3 is 23 amino acids long. V lost 1 base to trimming and J lost 8 bases, with 39 bases between them. The CDR3 nucleotides are TGTGCCAGAAGCTTGTCCCCTAGCGGACTAGCGGGATCTTCAAACGTAAGCGGAGAAAAACTGTTTTTT. Its translation: CARSLSPSGLAGSSNVSGEKLFF.

This clone has just one count. The J gene is TRBJ2-7, the V gene TRBV30; possible D gene TRBD1, 6 bases. CDR3 size: 12 residues. With 1 base removed from V and 4 bases from J, the gap between germline ends came to 8 bases. Germline V lookup: CDR1 GTSNPN, CDR2 SVGIG (reference sequence). CDR3 loop: CAWSEGTYEQYF. Written as DNA, the CDR3 is TGTGCCTGGAGTGAAGGGACATACGAGCAGTACTTC.

This chain's CDR3 is CASSETVGNTEAFF. In nucleotides, the CDR3 is TGTGCCAGCAGCGAGACAGTGGGGAACACTGAAGCTTTCTTT. The chain has TRBV6-1 and TRBJ1-1, with TRBD1 as a possible D gene (5 bases). The CDR3 runs to 14 residues. The germline gives CDR1 MNHNS, CDR2 SASEGT. V gave up 6 bases and J gave up 1 base, with 12 bases separating them.

The DNA for the CDR3 is TGTGCCAGCAGTACCAGGGGACTAGGGGGCGAGCAGTACTTC. As protein: CASSTRGLGGEQYF. This chain uses TRBV27 with TRBJ2-7; 8 bases are a match to TRBD2. V dropped 5 bases and J dropped 6; count of bases not matched to a gene: 9. This CDR3 is 14 amino acids long. The germline CDR1 and CDR2 sequences are MNHEY and SMNVEV (reference sequence).

This clone has a handful of counts. The chain employs TRBV18 and TRBJ1-1, with TRBD1 matching over 7 bases. This CDR3 is built from 15 residues. J gave up 2 bases and V 4 bases, and 7 bases lay outside the gene matches. CDR1 and CDR2 (germline): KGHSH, LQKENI. DNA of the CDR3: TGTGCCAGCTCACTTCAACAGGGGAGAAACACTGAAGCTTTCTTT. Encoded protein: CASSLQQGRNTEAFF. The full variable domain, completed using reference TRBV18 and TRBJ1-1, is NAGVMQNPRHLVRRRGQEARLRCSPMKGHSHVYWYRQLPEEGLKFMVYLQKENIIDESGMPKERFSAEFPKEGPSILRIQQVVRGDSAAYFCASSLQQGRNTEAFFGQGTRLTVV.

The chain carries TRBV4-2 and TRBJ2-7; D not resolved. This CDR3 is built from 11 residues. Germline assignment: CDR1 LGHNA and CDR2 YNFKEQ. The V end lost 1 base, the J end lost 5 bases, and 3 bases lay between the germline ends. The CDR3 DNA sequence: TGTGCCAGCAGCCAAGTTAACGAGCAGTACTTC. Residues: CASSQVNEQYF.

The chain employs TRBV25-1 and TRBJ1-4, with 9 nucleotides matching TRBD1. The length of the CDR3 is 13 residues. Losses at the gene ends were 9 bases for V and 8 bases for J; bases not matched to a gene: 7. Germline CDR1 MGHDK, CDR2 SYGVNS. In DNA, the CDR3 is TGTGCCAGTAAACAGGGGGCGAACGAAAAACTGTTTTTT. It yields the protein CASKQGANEKLFF.

The rearrangement links TRBV6-5 to TRBJ1-2; TRBD1 matches 8 bases. Looked up from germline, CDR1 is MNHEY and CDR2 is SVGAGI. V dropped 4 bases and J dropped 2; count of bases not matched to a gene: 6. This CDR3 region has 15 residues. The CDR3 DNA is TGTGCCAGCAGTTCCCTTGGACAGGGCAACTATGGCTACACCTTC. This encodes CASSSLGQGNYGYTF.

This clone has just a few counts. This chain connects TRBV4-1 to TRBJ2-7; maybe TRBD2 (5 bases). With 3 bases removed from V and 3 bases from J, the gap between germline ends came to 15 bases. The germline CDR1 and CDR2 sequences are MGHRA and YSYEKL. This CDR3 comprises 15 residues. In DNA, the CDR3 is TGCGCCAGCAGCCATGGCTACGAGGGCAGCTACGAGCAGTACTTC. Amino acids: CASSHGYEGSYEQYF.

The rearrangement links TRBV20-1 to TRBJ2-5; 7 bases map to TRBD2. J gave up 11 bases and V 0 bases, and 3 bases lay outside the gene matches. This CDR3 is built from 11 residues. Per the germline V gene, CDR1 is DFQATT and CDR2 is SNEGSKA (reference sequence). This CDR3 reads CSAREEREQYF. The CDR3 DNA sequence: TGCAGTGCTAGAGAGGAGCGGGAACAGTACTTC.

This clone appeared a single time. This chain links TRBV28 with TRBJ2-1, with 13 positions matching TRBD2. This CDR3 spans 17 amino acids. Germline CDR1 and CDR2: MDHEN and SYDVKM. Trimming took 5 bases from V and 10 from J; bases not matched to a gene: 14. The CDR3 sequence is CASSRPPGLAGLLEQFF. The CDR3 DNA reads as TGTGCCAGCAGTCGGCCCCCGGGACTAGCGGGACTTCTGGAGCAGTTCTTC.

This sequence joins TRBV27 and TRBJ1-1; weak D call: TRBD1 (5 bases). V lost 1 base, J lost 1 base, and 10 bases lay in between. The V gene's germline CDR1 is MNHEY and CDR2 SMNVEV (reference sequence). The CDR3 sequence is 15 residues long. CDR3 region: CASSLWPGPNTEAFF. The CDR3 DNA reads as TGTGCCAGCAGTTTATGGCCAGGGCCGAACACTGAAGCTTTCTTT.

Only a few counts were recorded for this clone. This rearrangement joins TRBV27 to TRBJ1-1; TRBD1 matches at 8 bases. CDR1 and CDR2 from the germline V gene are MNHEY and SMNVEV (reference sequence). The CDR3 covers 17 residues. Trimming at V came to 0 bases and at J to 5 bases, leaving 11 bases not matched to a gene. The CDR3 DNA is TGTGCCAGCAGTTTATCAGGGCGCAGGGGGCAGGGGACTGAAGCTTTCTTT. Translation gives CASSLSGRRGQGTEAFF.

CDR3 loop: CASSYGQVNTEAFF. The CDR3 DNA reads TGTGCCAGCAGTTACGGTCAGGTGAACACTGAAGCTTTCTTT. V usage is TRBV6-5 and J usage is TRBJ1-1; no definite D call. The CDR3 runs to 14 residues. Trimming removed 2 bases at V and 0 bases at J, with 7 bases between. Germline lookup yields CDR1 MNHEY and CDR2 SVGAGI.

The chain carries TRBV6-5 and TRBJ2-7; a weak D match, TRBD1 (6 bases). Trimming pared 5 bases from V and 3 bases from J, leaving 11 bases between. CDR3 length: 13 amino acids. Germline CDR1 MNHEY, CDR2 SVGAGI. The CDR3 DNA is TGTGCCAGCAGTGTAGGCAGGGGCTACGAGCAGTACTTC. Encoded protein: CASSVGRGYEQYF.

With respect to this clone: Germline and junction disagree at one end, which may indicate a read error. The V and J genes are TRBV10-3 and TRBJ2-7, with TRBD1 matching 8 bases. This CDR3 region has 12 residues. Germline V gene lookup returns CDR1 ENHRY and CDR2 SYGVKD. CDR3 amino acids: CAISEPQGARNF. The CDR3 nucleotides are TGTGCCATCAGTGAGCCCCAGGGGGCGAGGAACTTC.

This chain joins TRBV9 and TRBJ1-5; tentatively, D is TRBD1 (5 bases). The germline V gene encodes CDR1 SGDLS and CDR2 YYNGEE. Trimming pared 0 bases from V and 2 bases from J, leaving 9 bases between. CDR3 length equals 15 residues. The CDR3 here is CASSVGGGGNQPQHF. CDR3 bases: TGTGCCAGCAGCGTAGGGGGGGGTGGCAATCAGCCCCAGCATTTT. The entire variable domain, with the rest obtained from reference TRBV9 and TRBJ1-5, is as follows: DSGVTQTPKHLITATGQRVTLRCSPRSGDLSVYWYQQSLDQGLQFLIQYYNGEERAKGNILERFSAQQFPDLHSELNLSSLELGDSALYFCASSVGGGGNQPQHFGDGTRLSIL.

The chain has TRBV6-5 and TRBJ2-1; D not resolved. CDR3 length equals 13 residues. The germline V gene has CDR1 MNHEY and CDR2 SVGAGI. Trimming removed 6 bases from V and 7 bases from J, with 13 bases in between. The CDR3 is CASSRGPWNEQFF. The CDR3 DNA reads TGTGCCAGCAGCCGTGGGCCCTGGAATGAGCAGTTCTTC.

The chain recombines TRBV10-3 with TRBJ2-3, with D possibly TRBD2 on 6 matching bases. With 0 bases removed from V and 9 bases from J, the gap between germline ends came to 19 bases. There are 16 residues in the CDR3. The V gene's germline CDR1 is ENHRY and CDR2 SYGVKD. The CDR3 region is CAISESIVLPSDTQYF. In DNA, the CDR3 is TGTGCCATCAGTGAGTCGATAGTACTCCCTAGCGACACGCAGTATTTT.

This rearrangement joins TRBV25-1 to TRBJ1-2; 11 bases align to TRBD1. This CDR3 is 16 amino acids long. CDR1 is MGHDK, CDR2 SYGVNS, per germline. The junction had 9 bases not matched to a gene; V was cut back by 3 bases and J by 6 bases. Here the CDR3 reads CASSEVWTGGADGYTF. The CDR3 DNA is TGTGCCAGCAGTGAGGTTTGGACAGGGGGCGCTGATGGCTACACCTTC.

This clone was counted a few times. V gene TRBV4-1 combines with J gene TRBJ2-7; D may be TRBD1 (5 bases). The CDR3 spans 14 residues. The germline V gene has CDR1 MGHRA and CDR2 YSYEKL. Trimming removed 5 bases at V and 3 bases at J, with 14 bases between. Here the CDR3 reads CASSTGPANYEQYF. In nucleotides, the CDR3 is TGCGCCAGCAGCACAGGTCCGGCGAACTACGAGCAGTACTTC.

This clone was recorded only once. The chain carries TRBV10-3 and TRBJ2-7; the D is unclear. This CDR3 spans 14 amino acids. The germline V gene encodes CDR1 ENHRY and CDR2 SYGVKD. Trimming took 0 bases from V and 4 from J, leaving 10 bases between them. The CDR3 DNA reads TGTGCCATCAGTGAGTCGACGGGTGGGTACGAGCAGTACTTC. Protein: CAISESTGGYEQYF.

The V and J genes are TRBV25-1 and TRBJ2-7; 12 bases align to TRBD2. Looked up from germline, CDR1 is MGHDK and CDR2 is SYGVNS. There are 17 residues in the CDR3. Germline trimming cut 2 bases from V and 4 bases from J; bases unmatched to any gene: 9. Here the CDR3 DNA reads TGTGCCAGCAGTGAACAACGGGCTAGCGGGAGGGGATACGAGCAGTACTTC. This sequence encodes CASSEQRASGRGYEQYF.

This clone has just one count. The chain uses TRBV19 and TRBJ1-5; D is uncertain. Trimming took 0 bases from V and 0 from J, leaving 9 bases between them. This CDR3 has 16 residues. Germline CDR1 and CDR2: LNHDA and SQIVND (reference sequence). CDR3 in amino acids: CASSIERSYSNQPQHF. CDR3 nucleotides: TGTGCCAGTAGTATAGAGAGGAGCTATAGCAATCAGCCCCAGCATTTT.

This clone was seen a handful of times. This chain links TRBV4-1 with TRBJ1-1, with TRBD1 as a possible D gene (5 bases). Trimming took off 8 bases at V and 7 bases at J, with 11 bases between the two ends. CDR1 is MGHRA, CDR2 YSYEKL, per germline. This CDR3 contains 11 residues. CDR3 region: CASQTGGEAFF. CDR3 coding DNA: TGCGCCAGCCAGACGGGGGGTGAAGCTTTCTTT.

V gene TRBV6-5 combines with J gene TRBJ2-4; TRBD1 is a possible D gene (6 bases). Germline values: CDR1 MNHEY, CDR2 SVGAGI. V lost 6 bases and J 0 bases, leaving 12 bases between the germline ends. This CDR3 contains 15 residues. The CDR3 DNA follows: TGTGCCAGCAGCACCGGGACACTAGCCAAAAACATTCAGTACTTC. Translation: CASSTGTLAKNIQYF.